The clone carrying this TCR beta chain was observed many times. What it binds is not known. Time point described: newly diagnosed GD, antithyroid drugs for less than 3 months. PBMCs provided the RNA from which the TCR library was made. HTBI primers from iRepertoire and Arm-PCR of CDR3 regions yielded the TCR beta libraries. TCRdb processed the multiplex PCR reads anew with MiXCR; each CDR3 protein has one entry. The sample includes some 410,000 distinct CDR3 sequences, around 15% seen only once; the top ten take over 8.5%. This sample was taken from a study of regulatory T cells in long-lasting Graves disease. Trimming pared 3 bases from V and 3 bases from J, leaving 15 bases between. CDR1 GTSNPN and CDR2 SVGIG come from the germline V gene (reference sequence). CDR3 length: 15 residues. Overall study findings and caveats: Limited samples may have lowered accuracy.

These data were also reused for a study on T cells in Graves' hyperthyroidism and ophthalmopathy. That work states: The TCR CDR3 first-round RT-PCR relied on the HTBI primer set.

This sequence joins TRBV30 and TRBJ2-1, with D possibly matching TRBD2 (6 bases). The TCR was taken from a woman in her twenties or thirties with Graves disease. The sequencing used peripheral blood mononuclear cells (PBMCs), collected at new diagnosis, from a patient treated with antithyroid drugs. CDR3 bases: TGTGCCTGGAGCGACTTGGGCGGGAACTACAATGAGCAGTTCTTC. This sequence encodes CAWSDLGGNYNEQFF.